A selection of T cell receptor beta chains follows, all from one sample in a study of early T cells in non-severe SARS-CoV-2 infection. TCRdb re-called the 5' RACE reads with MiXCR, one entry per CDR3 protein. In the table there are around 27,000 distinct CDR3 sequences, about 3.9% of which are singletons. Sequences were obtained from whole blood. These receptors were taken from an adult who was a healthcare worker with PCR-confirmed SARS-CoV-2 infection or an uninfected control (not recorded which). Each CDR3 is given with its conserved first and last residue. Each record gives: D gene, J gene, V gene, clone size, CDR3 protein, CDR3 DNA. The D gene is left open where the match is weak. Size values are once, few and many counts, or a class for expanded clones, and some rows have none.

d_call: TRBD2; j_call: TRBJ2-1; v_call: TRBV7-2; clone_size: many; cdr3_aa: CASSLQRGVFNEQFF; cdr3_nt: TGTGCCAGCAGCTTGCAGCGGGGGGTTTTCAATGAGCAGTTCTTC
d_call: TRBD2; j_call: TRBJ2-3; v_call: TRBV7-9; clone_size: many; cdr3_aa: CASSWPSGGRTDTQYF; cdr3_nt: TGTGCCAGCAGCTGGCCCTCGGGAGGTAGGACAGATACGCAGTATTTT
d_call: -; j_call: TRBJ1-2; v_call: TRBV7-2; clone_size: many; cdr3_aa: CASSLAHNRGYTF; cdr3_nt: TGTGCCAGCAGCTTAGCGCATAATCGGGGCTACACCTTC
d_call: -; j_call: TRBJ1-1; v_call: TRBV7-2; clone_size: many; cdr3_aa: CASSLNGGRTEAFF; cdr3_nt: TGTGCCAGCAGTCTAAACGGGGGGAGGACTGAAGCTTTCTTT
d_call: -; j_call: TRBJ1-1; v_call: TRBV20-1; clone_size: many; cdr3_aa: CSAPGGEVKNTEAFF; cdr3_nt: TGCAGTGCCCCCGGGGGAGAGGTTAAGAACACTGAAGCTTTCTTT
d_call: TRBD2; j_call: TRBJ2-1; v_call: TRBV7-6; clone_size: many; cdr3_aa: CASTAGAGGLNEQFF; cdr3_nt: TGTGCCAGCACCGCGGGGGCGGGAGGGTTAAATGAGCAGTTCTTC
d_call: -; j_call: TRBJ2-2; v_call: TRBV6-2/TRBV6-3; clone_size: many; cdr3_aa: CATADSYTGELFF; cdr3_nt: TGTGCCACCGCTGACTCGTACACCGGGGAGCTGTTTTTT
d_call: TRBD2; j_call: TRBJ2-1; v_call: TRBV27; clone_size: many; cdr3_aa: CASGSGGGRNNEQFF; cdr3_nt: TGTGCCAGCGGATCTGGGGGCGGGAGGAACAATGAGCAGTTCTTC
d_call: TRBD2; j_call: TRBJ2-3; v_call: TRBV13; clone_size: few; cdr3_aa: CASSRSPSGGTDTDTQYF; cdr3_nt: TGTGCCAGCAGCCGTAGTCCTAGCGGGGGGACGGACACAGATACGCAGTATTTT
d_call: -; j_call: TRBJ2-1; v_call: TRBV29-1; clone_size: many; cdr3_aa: CSVPEASSYNEQFF; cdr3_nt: TGCAGCGTACCCGAAGCCAGCTCCTACAATGAGCAGTTCTTC
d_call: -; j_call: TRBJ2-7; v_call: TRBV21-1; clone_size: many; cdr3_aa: CASSNNRDRESYEQYF; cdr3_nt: TGTGCCAGCAGCAATAACCGGGACCGCGAATCCTACGAGCAGTACTTC
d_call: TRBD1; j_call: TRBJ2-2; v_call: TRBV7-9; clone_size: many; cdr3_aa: CASRLGTATGELFF; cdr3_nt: TGTGCCAGCAGGTTAGGGACAGCCACCGGGGAGCTGTTTTTT
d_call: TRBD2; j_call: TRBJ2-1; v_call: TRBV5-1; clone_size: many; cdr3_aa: CASSLDPGGPGNEQFF; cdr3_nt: TGCGCCAGCAGCTTGGATCCGGGAGGCCCGGGGAATGAGCAGTTCTTC
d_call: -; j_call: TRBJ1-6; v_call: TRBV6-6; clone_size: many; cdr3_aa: CASSYGGGGTFPLHF; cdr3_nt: TGTGCCAGCAGTTACGGAGGCGGAGGAACATTCCCCCTCCACTTT
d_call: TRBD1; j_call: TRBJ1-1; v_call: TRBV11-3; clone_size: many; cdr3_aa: CASSLGTAEAFF; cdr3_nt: TGTGCCAGCAGCTTGGGGACAGCTGAAGCTTTCTTT
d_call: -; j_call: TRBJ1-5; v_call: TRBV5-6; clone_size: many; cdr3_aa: CASSLVGAANQPQHF; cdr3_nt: TGTGCCAGCAGCTTGGTCGGGGCTGCTAATCAGCCCCAGCATTTT
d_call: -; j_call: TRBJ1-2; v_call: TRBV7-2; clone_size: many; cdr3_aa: CASSLGDGYTF; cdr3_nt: TGTGCCAGCAGCTTAGGAGATGGCTACACCTTC
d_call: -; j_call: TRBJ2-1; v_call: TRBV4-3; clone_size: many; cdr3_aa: CASSQPSKGSNEQFF; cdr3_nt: TGCGCCAGCAGCCAACCCTCTAAGGGCTCCAATGAGCAGTTCTTC
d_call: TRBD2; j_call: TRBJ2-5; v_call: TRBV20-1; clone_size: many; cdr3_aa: CSARGLAGVRHGETQYF; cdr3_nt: TGCAGTGCCCGGGGACTAGCGGGAGTAAGGCATGGAGAGACCCAGTACTTC
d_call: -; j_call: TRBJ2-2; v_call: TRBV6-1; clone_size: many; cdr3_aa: CASTQNRVTGELFF; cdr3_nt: TGTGCCAGCACCCAAAACAGGGTTACCGGGGAGCTGTTTTTT
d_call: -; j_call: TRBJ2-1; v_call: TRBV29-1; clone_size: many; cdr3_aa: CSVELEGRNEQFF; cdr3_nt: TGCAGCGTTGAATTAGAGGGGAGGAATGAGCAGTTCTTC
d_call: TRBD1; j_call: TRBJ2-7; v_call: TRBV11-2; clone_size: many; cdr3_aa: CASSPGQNYEQYF; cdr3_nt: TGTGCCAGCAGCCCGGGACAGAACTACGAGCAGTACTTC
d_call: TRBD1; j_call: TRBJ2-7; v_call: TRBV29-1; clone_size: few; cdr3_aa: CSGRQGHEQYF; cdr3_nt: TGCAGCGGAAGACAGGGCCACGAGCAGTACTTC
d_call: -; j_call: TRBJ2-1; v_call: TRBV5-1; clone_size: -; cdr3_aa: CASSSLRTVGGNEQFF; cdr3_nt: TGCGCCAGCAGCTCGCTCCGGACAGTCGGTGGCAATGAGCAGTTCTTC
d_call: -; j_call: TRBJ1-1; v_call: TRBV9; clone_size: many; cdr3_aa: CASSPLQETRFWDTEAFF; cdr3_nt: TGTGCCAGCAGCCCCCTTCAGGAGACTCGCTTCTGGGACACTGAAGCTTTCTTT
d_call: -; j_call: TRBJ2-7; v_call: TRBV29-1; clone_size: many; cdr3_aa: CSVNQVGEQYF; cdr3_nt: TGCAGCGTTAATCAAGTGGGCGAGCAGTACTTC
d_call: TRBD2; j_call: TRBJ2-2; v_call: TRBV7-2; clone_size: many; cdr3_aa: CASSLSSGNFGELFF; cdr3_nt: TGTGCCAGCAGCTTATCTAGCGGTAACTTCGGGGAGCTGTTTTTT
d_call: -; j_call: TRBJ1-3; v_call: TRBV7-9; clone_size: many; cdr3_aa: CASSPRGRPENTIYF; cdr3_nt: TGTGCCAGCAGTCCCAGGGGACGCCCTGAAAACACCATATATTTT
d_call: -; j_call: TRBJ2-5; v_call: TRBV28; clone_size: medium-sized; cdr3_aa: CASSRGRGYQETQYF; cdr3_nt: TGTGCCAGCAGTCGGGGGCGCGGGTACCAAGAGACCCAGTACTTC
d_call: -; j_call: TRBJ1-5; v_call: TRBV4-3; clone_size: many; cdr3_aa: CASSQEGAHWHF; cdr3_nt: TGCGCCAGCAGCCAAGAGGGGGCCCATTGGCATTTT
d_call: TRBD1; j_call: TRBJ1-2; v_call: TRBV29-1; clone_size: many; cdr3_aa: CSVPGQGDNYGYTF; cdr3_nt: TGCAGCGTTCCGGGACAGGGGGATAACTATGGCTACACCTTC
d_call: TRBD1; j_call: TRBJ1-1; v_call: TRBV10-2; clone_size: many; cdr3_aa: CASLQGSWNTEAFF; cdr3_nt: TGCGCCAGCCTACAGGGGTCATGGAACACTGAAGCTTTCTTT
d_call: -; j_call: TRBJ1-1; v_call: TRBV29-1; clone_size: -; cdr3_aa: CSVGVGLQNTEAFF; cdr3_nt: TGCAGCGTTGGGGTCGGACTCCAGAACACTGAAGCTTTCTTT
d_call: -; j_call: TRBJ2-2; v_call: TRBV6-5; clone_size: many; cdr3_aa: CASSYWRPQTATGELFF; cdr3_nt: TGTGCCAGCAGTTACTGGAGACCCCAAACAGCCACCGGGGAGCTGTTTTTT
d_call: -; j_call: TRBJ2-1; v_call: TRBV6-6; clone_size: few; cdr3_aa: CASRTESEQFF; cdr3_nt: TGTGCCAGCCGGACGGAGTCAGAGCAGTTCTTC
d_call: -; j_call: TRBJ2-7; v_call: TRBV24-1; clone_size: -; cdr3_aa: CATSERDYEQYF; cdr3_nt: TGTGCCACCAGTGAACGTGACTACGAGCAGTACTTC
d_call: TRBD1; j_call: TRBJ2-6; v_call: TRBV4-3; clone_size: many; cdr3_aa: CASTRTGLSNVLTF; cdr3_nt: TGCGCCAGCACGCGGACAGGTCTTTCGAACGTCCTGACTTTC
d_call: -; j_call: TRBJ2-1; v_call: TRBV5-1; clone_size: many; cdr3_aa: CASHSGTGGRRNEQFF; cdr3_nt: TGCGCCAGCCACTCCGGCACGGGGGGCCGGAGGAATGAGCAGTTCTTC
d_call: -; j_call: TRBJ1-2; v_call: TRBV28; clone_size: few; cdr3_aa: CASSLTSNYGYTF; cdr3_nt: TGTGCCAGCAGTTTGACAAGTAACTATGGCTACACCTTC
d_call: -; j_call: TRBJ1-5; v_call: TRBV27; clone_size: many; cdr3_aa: CASRRAGYQPQHF; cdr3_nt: TGTGCCAGCAGACGAGCCGGGTATCAGCCCCAGCATTTT
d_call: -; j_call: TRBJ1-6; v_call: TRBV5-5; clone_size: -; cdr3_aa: CASSLHNSPLHF; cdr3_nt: TGTGCCAGCAGCCTACACAATTCACCCCTCCACTTT
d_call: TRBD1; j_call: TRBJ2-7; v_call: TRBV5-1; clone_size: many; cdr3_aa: CASRLTGQTLYEQYF; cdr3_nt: TGCGCCAGCAGACTAACGGGACAGACCCTTTACGAGCAGTACTTC
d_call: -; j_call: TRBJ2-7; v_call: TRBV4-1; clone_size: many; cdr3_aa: CASSQDRGLEQYF; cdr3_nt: TGCGCCAGCAGCCAAGATCGCGGGCTCGAGCAGTACTTC
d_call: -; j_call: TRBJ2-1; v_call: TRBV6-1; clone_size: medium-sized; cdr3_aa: CASRALLGLNEQFF; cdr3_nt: TGTGCCAGCAGGGCCCTCCTCGGGTTGAATGAGCAGTTCTTC
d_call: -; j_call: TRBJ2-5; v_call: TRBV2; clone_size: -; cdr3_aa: CASTDQETQYF; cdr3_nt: TGTGCCAGCACAGACCAAGAGACCCAGTACTTC
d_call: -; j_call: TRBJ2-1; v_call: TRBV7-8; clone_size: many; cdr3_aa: CASSLGGDEQFF; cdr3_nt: TGTGCCAGCAGCTTGGGGGGTGACGAGCAGTTCTTC
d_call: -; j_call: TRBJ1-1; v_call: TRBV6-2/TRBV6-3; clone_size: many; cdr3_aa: CASSLLRNTEAFF; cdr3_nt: TGTGCCAGCAGTCTCCTCCGGAACACTGAAGCTTTCTTT
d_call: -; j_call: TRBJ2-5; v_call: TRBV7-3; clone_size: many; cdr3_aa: CASSPTPSAGETQYF; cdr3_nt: TGTGCCAGCAGCCCAACCCCTAGCGCAGGAGAGACCCAGTACTTC
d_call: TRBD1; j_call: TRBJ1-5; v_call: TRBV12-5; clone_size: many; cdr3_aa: CASGLDTGGGSQPQHF; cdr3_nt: TGTGCTAGTGGTTTGGACACAGGGGGAGGAAGTCAGCCCCAGCATTTT
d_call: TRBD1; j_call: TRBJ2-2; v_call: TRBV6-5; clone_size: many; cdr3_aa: CASSYTGANTGELFF; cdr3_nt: TGTGCCAGCAGTTACACAGGGGCGAACACCGGGGAGCTGTTTTTT